This T cell receptor beta chain is from a study of OX40 agonist ivuxolimab in advanced cancers. Study-wide results and caveats: Low clonal expansion, among the lowest seen, marked partial responders at 0.1-3.0 mg/kg. Fewer expanded clones were found on average in CD4+ than in CD8+ T cells. There was clonal expansion of CD4+ and CD8+ blood T cells by week 6 at 0.1 to 3.0 mg/kg.

The cohort excluded patients with autoimmune disease history or systemic immunosuppression. Worth noting for this clone: Its specificity is not known.

Assay used: immunoSEQ multiplex PCR; TCRdb lists only in-frame clones, some missing. Counted here are more than 15,000 clones, around three quarters occurring once; the ten biggest clones make up about 33%. The V end lost 4 bases, the J end lost 6 bases, and 16 bases lay between the germline ends. Germline V gives CDR1 LNHDA, CDR2 SQIVND (reference sequence). This CDR3 contains 14 residues. The TCR originated in an adult with an advanced solid tumor such as melanoma, head and neck, liver or kidney cancer. The chain carries TRBV19 and TRBJ2-7; either TRBD1 or TRBD2 may supply D (5 bases each). Source: CD4+ or CD8+ T cells sorted from blood, taken in a trial of the OX40 agonist ivuxolimab. CDR3 coding DNA: TGTGCCAGTAGTACCTTAACGGGACCGCCCGAGCAGTACTTC. Translated, it gives CASSTLTGPPEQYF.